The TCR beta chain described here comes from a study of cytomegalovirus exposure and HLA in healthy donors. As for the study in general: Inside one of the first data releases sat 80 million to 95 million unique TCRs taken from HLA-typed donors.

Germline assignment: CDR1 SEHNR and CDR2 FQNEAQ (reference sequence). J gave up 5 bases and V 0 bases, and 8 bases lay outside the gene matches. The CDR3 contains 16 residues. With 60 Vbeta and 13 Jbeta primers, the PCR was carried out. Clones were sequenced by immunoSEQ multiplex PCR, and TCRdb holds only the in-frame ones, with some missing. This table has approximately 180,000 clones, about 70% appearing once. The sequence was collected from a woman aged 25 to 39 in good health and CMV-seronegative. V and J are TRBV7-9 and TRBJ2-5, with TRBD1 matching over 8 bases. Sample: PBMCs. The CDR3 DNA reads TGTGCCAGCAGCTTAGCAACAGGGGGAAAGGGGGAGACCCAGTACTTC. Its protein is CASSLATGGKGETQYF.